This T cell receptor beta chain was identified during a study of CD8+ T cells in alopecia areata. Across the study: Affected scalp percentage gauged treated patients' severity.

General study results and limits: Many expanded lesional clones persisted in scalp and blood during tofacitinib.

Reverse transcription of extracted RNA yielded cDNA, which provided the sequencing template. Only in-frame clones appear in the TCRdb table, and some are missing; sequencing was by immunoSEQ multiplex PCR. This table has fewer than 25,000 clones, 50% to 60% appearing once. The CDR3 covers 14 residues. From germline, CDR1 is SGHRS and CDR2 YFSETQ. V gave up 2 bases and J gave up 3 bases, with 11 bases separating them. Described treatment: oral pan-JAK inhibitor, 5-10 mg twice daily. As part of sample collection, lesional scalp punch biopsies and peripheral blood were taken from alopecia areata patients. Turning to this clone: Its antigen is not identified.

The gene calls are TRBV5-1 and TRBJ1-1; the D gene is possibly TRBD1 (6 bases). The starting material was skin, obtained at week 4, from a patient treated with tofacitinib. This TCR derives from a human donor with alopecia areata. The CDR3 here is CASSFGDTYTEAFF. CDR3 coding DNA: TGCGCCAGCAGCTTTGGGGACACATACACTGAAGCTTTCTTT.